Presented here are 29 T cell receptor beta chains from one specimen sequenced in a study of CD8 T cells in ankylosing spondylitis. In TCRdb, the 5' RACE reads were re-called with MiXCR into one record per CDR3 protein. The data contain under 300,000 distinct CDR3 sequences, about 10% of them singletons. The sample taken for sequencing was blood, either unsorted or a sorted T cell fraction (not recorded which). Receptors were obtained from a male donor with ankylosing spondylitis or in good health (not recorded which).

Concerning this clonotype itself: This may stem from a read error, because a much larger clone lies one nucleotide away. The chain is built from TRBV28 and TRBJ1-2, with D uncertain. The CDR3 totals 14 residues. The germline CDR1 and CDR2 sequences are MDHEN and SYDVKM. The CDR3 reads CASRRVSSSYGYIF. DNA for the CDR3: TGTGCCAGCAGGCGGGTTTCGAGTAGTTATGGCTACATCTTC.

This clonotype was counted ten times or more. The CDR3 is CSAGRPLGEKLFF. The DNA of the CDR3 is TGCAGTGCTGGACGGCCACTGGGTGAAAAACTGTTTTTT. This rearrangement joins TRBV20-1 to TRBJ1-4; D gene unclear. Germline CDR1 reads DFQATT; CDR2 reads SNEGSKA (reference sequence). The V end lost 5 bases, the J end lost 7 bases, and 14 bases lay between the germline ends. There are 13 residues in the CDR3.

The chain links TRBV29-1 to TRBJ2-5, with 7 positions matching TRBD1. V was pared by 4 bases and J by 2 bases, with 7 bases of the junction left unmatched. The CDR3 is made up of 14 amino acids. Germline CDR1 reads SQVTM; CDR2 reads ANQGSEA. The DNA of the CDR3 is TGCAGCGTTGGGGCGTCGACAGGGCAAGAGACCCAGTACTTC. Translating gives CSVGASTGQETQYF.

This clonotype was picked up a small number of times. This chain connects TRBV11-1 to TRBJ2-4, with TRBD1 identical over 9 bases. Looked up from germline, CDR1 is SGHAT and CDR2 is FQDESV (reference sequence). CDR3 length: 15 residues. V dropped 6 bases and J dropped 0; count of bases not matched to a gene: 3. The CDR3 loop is CASRDRGLAKNIQYF. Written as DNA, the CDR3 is TGTGCCAGCAGGGACAGGGGACTAGCCAAAAACATTCAGTACTTC. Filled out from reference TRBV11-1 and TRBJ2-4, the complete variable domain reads EAEVAQSPRYKITEKSQAVAFWCDPISGHATLYWYRQILGQGPELLVQFQDESVVDDSQLPKDRFSAERLKGVDSTLKIQPAELGDSAMYLCASRDRGLAKNIQYFGAGTRLSVL.

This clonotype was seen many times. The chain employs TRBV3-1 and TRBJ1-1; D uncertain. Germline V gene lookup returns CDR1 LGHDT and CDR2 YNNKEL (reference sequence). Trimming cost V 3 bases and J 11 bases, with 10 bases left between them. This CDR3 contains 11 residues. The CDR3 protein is CASSQTRGAFF. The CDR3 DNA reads TGTGCCAGCAGCCAGACACGTGGGGCTTTCTTT.

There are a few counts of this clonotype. CDR3 in amino acids: CASSLRRDRVSDTQYF. The CDR3 region has the DNA TGCGCCAGCAGCTTGCGTCGGGACAGGGTTTCAGATACGCAGTATTTT. The chain has TRBV5-1 and TRBJ2-3; 9 positions agree with TRBD1. The germline V gene encodes CDR1 SGHRS and CDR2 YFSETQ. After removal of 1 base from V and 4 bases from J, the junction contained 7 bases not matched to a gene. The CDR3 is 16 residues long.

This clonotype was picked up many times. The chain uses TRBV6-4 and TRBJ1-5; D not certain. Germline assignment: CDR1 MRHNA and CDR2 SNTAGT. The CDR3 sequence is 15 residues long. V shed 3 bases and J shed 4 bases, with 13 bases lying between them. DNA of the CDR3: TGTGCCAGCAGTGATATACGGAAAAAAAATCAGCCCCAGCATTTT. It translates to CASSDIRKKNQPQHF.

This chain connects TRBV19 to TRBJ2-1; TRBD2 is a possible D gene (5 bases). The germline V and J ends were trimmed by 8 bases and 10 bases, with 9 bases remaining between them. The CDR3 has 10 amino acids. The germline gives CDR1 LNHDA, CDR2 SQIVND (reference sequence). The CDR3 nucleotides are TGTGCCAGTGGACTTCACGAGCAGTTCTTC. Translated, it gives CASGLHEQFF.

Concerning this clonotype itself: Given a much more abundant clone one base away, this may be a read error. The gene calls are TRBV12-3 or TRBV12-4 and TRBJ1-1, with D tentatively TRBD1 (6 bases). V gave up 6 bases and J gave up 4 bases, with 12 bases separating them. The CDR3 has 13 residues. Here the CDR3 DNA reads TGTGCCAGCAGAAACAGGGAGGGCACTGAAGCTTTCTTT. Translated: CASRNREGTEAFF.

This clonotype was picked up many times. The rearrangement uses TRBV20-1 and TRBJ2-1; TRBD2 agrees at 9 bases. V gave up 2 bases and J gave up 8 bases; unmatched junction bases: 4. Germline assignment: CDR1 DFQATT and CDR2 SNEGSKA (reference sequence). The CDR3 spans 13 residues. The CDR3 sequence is CSARLAGTYEQFF. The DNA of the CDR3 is TGCAGTGCTAGACTAGCGGGGACCTATGAGCAGTTCTTC.

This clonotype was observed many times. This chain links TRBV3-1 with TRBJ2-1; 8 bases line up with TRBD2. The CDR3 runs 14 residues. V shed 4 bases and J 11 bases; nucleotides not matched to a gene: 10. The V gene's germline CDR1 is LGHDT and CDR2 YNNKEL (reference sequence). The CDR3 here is CASSPFGGGDKQFF. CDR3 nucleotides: TGTGCCAGCAGCCCCTTCGGGGGGGGGGATAAGCAGTTCTTC.

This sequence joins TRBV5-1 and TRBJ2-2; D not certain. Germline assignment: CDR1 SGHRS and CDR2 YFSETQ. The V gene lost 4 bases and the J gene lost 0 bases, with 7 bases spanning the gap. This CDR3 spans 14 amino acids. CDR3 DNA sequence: TGCGCCAGCAGCGATCGAGCGAACACCGGGGAGCTGTTTTTT. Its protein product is CASSDRANTGELFF. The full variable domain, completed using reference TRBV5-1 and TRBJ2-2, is KAGVTQTPRYLIKTRGQQVTLSCSPISGHRSVSWYQQTPGQGLQFLFEYFSETQRNKGNFPGRFSGRQFSNSRSEMNVSTLELGDSALYLCASSDRANTGELFFGEGSRLTVL.

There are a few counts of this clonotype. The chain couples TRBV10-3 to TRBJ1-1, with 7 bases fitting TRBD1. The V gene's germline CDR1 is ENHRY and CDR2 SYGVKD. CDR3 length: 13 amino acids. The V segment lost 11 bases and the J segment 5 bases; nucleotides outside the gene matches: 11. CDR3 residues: CAVMSKQGTEAFF. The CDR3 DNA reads TGTGCCGTTATGAGCAAACAGGGGACTGAAGCTTTCTTT.

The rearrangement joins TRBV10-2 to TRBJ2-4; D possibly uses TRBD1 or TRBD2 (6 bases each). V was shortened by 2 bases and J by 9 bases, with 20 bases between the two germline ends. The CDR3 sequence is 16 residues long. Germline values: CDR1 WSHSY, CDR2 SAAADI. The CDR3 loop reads CASSELVRGPYGIQYF. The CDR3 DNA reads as TGCGCCAGCAGTGAGCTTGTCCGGGGGCCCTATGGCATTCAGTACTTC.

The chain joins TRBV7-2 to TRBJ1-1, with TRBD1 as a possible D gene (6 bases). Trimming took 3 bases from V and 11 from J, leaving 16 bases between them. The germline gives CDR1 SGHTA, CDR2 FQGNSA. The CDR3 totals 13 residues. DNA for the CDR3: TGTGCCAGCAGCTTCAAGGCCACAGGGCTGGCTTTCTTT. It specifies CASSFKATGLAFF.

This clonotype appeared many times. The chain's CDR3 is CSAKTDYPSEQYF. The CDR3 bases are TGCAGTGCTAAAACGGACTACCCTTCCGAGCAGTACTTC. The J gene is TRBJ2-7, the V gene TRBV20-1; TRBD2 might be the D (6 bases). This CDR3 spans 13 amino acids. Per germline, CDR1 DFQATT and CDR2 SNEGSKA (reference sequence). Trimming left V 4 bases short and J 6 bases short, with 16 bases between.

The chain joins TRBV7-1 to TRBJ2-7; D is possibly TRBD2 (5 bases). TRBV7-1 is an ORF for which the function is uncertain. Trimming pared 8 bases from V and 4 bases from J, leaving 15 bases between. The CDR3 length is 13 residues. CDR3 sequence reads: CASRTGSQYEQYF. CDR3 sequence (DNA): TGTGCCAGCCGGACGGGGTCTCAATACGAGCAGTACTTC.

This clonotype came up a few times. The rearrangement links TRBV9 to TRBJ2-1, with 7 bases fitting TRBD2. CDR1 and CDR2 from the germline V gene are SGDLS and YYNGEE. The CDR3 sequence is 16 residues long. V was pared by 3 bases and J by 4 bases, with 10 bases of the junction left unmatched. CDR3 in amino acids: CASSGWGGGPYNEQFF. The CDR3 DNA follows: TGTGCCAGCAGCGGATGGGGGGGAGGACCGTACAATGAGCAGTTCTTC.

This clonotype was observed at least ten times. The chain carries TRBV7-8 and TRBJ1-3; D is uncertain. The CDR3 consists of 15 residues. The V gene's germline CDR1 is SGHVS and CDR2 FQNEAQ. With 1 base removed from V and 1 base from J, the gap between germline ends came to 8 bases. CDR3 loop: CASSLGSGSGNTIYF. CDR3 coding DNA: TGTGCCAGCAGCTTAGGGTCGGGGTCTGGAAACACCATATATTTT.

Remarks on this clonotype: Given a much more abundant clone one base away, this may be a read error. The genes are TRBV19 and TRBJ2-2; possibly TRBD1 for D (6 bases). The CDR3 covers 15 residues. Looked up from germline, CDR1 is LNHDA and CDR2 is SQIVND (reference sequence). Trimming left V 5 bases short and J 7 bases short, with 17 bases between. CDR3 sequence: CASSDGTQLIGELFF. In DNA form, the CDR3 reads TGTGCCAGTAGTGACGGGACACAACTTATCGGGGAGCTGTTTTTT.

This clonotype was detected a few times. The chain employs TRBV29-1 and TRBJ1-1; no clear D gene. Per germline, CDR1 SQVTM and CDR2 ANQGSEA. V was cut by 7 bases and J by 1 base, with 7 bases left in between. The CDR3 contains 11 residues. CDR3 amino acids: CSAAGNTEAFF. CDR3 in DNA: TGCAGCGCGGCGGGGAACACTGAAGCTTTCTTT.

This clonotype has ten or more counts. CDR3 nucleotides: TGCAGTGCCCTCCCCGGACAGGGGAAGAACGAGCAGTACTTC. Translated, it gives CSALPGQGKNEQYF. The J gene is TRBJ2-7, the V gene TRBV20-1; TRBD1 agrees at 9 bases. CDR3 length: 14 residues. The ends lost 6 bases at V and 5 bases at J; junction bases unmatched: 11. The V gene's germline CDR1 is DFQATT and CDR2 SNEGSKA (reference sequence).

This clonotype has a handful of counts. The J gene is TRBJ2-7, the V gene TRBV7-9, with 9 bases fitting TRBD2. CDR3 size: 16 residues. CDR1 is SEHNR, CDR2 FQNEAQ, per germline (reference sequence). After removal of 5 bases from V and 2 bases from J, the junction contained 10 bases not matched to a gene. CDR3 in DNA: TGTGCCAGCAGCGCGGGGGCTAGCGGGAATCCCTACGAGCAGTACTTC. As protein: CASSAGASGNPYEQYF.

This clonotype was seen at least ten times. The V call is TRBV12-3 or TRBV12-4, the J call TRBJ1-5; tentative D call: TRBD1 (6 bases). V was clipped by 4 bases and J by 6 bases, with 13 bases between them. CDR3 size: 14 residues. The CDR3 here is CASSSDRLGQPQHF. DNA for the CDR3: TGTGCCAGCAGTTCCGACAGGTTAGGTCAGCCCCAGCATTTT.

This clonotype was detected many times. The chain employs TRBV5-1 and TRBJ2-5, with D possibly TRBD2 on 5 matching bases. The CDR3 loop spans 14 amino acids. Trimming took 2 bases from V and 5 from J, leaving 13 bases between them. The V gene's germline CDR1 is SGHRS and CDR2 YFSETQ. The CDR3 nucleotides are TGCGCCAGCAGCTTTAGCGCGCCGGGGGAGACCCAGTACTTC. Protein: CASSFSAPGETQYF. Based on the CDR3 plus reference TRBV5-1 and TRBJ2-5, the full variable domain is KAGVTQTPRYLIKTRGQQVTLSCSPISGHRSVSWYQQTPGQGLQFLFEYFSETQRNKGNFPGRFSGRQFSNSRSEMNVSTLELGDSALYLCASSFSAPGETQYFGPGTRLLVL.

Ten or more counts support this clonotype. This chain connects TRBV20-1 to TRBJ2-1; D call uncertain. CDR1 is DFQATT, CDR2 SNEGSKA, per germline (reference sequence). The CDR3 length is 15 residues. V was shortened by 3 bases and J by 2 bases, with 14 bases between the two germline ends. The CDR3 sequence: CSARSWPTPYNEQFF. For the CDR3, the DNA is TGCAGTGCTAGGTCGTGGCCGACCCCCTACAATGAGCAGTTCTTC.

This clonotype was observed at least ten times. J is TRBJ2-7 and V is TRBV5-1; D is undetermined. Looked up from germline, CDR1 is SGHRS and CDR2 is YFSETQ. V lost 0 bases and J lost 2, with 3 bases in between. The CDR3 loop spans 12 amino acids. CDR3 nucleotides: TGCGCCAGCAGCTTGGGGACCTACGAGCAGTACTTC. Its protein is CASSLGTYEQYF. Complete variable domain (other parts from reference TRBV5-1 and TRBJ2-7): KAGVTQTPRYLIKTRGQQVTLSCSPISGHRSVSWYQQTPGQGLQFLFEYFSETQRNKGNFPGRFSGRQFSNSRSEMNVSTLELGDSALYLCASSLGTYEQYFGPGTRLTVT.

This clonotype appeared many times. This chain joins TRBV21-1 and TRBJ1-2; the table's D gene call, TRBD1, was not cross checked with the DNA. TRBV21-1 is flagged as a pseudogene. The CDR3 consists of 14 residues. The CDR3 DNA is TGTGCCAGCAGCTCCTCGACTGTCTACTATGGCTACACCTTC. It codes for CASSSSTVYYGYTF.

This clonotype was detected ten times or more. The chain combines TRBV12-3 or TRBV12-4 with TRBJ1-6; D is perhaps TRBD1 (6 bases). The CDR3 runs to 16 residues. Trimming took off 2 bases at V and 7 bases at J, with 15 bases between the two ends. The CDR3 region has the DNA TGTGCCAGCAGTTTATTTTGGGGACAAAGGAATTCACCCCTCCACTTT. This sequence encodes CASSLFWGQRNSPLHF.